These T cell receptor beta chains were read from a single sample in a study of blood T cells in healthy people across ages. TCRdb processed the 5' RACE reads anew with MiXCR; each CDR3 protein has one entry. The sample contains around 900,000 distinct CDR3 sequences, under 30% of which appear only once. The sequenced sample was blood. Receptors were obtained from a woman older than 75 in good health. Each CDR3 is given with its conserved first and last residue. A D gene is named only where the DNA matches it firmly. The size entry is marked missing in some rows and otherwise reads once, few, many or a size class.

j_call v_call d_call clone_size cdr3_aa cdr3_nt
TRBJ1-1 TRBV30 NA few CAWSEFGFRAFF TGTGCCTGGAGTGAGTTTGGATTTCGGGCTTTCTTT
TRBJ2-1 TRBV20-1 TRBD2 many CSAIKGGKEQFF TGCAGTGCTATAAAGGGAGGGAAAGAGCAGTTCTTC
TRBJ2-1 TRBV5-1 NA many CASSLALRDNEQFF TGCGCCAGCAGCTTGGCCTTGCGGGACAATGAGCAGTTCTTC
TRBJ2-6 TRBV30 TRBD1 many CAWSRDRDNSGANVLTF TGTGCCTGGAGCCGCGACAGGGATAACTCTGGGGCCAACGTCCTGACTTTC
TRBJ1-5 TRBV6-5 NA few CASSYEADQPQHF TGTGCCAGCAGTTACGAGGCGGATCAGCCCCAGCATTTT
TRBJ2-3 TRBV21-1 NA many CASPGGREVTDTQYF TGTGCCAGTCCTGGGGGGCGGGAGGTCACAGATACGCAGTATTTT
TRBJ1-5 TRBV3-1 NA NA CASSGGDQPQHF TGTGCCAGCAGCGGGGGGGATCAGCCCCAGCATTTT
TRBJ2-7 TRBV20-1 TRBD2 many CAVSGGTYEQYF TGCGCGGTCAGCGGGGGAACCTACGAGCAGTACTTC
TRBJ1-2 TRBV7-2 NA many CASSLALSPGYTF TGTGCCAGCAGCTTAGCGCTCAGCCCTGGCTACACCTTC
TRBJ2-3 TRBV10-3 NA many CAISENKGGPAQYF TGTGCCATCAGTGAGAATAAGGGTGGCCCCGCGCAGTATTTT
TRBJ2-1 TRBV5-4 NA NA CASSVVGSKGNEQFF TGTGCCAGCAGCGTGGTTGGCTCAAAGGGGAATGAGCAGTTCTTC
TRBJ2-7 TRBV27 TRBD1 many CASRKIGQGALYEQYF TGTGCCAGCAGAAAAATTGGACAGGGGGCCCTCTACGAGCAGTACTTC
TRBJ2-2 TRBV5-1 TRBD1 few CASSYDRDAGELFF TGCGCCAGCAGCTACGACAGGGATGCCGGGGAGCTGTTTTTT
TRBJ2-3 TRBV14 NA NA CASSQDSLDTQYF TGTGCCAGCAGCCAAGATAGTCTGGATACGCAGTATTTT
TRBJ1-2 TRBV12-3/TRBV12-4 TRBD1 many CASSISGRGYGYTF TGTGCCAGCAGTATAAGCGGCAGGGGGTATGGCTACACCTTC
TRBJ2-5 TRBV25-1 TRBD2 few CASSGFSETSKETQYF TGTGCCAGCAGTGGCTTCTCTGAGACTAGCAAAGAGACCCAGTACTTC
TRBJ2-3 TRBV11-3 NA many CASSSPGHHTDTQYF TGTGCCAGCAGCTCTCCGGGACACCACACAGATACGCAGTATTTT